This is a list of T cell receptor beta chains from one sample in a study of memory CD4+ T cells and cytomegalovirus serostatus. Produced via immunoSEQ multiplex PCR; TCRdb's table is partial and in-frame only. The sample has 70,000 to 95,000 clones; approximately 80% are singletons. Input material: memory CD4+ T cells from blood. The receptors here all came from an adult in good health and CMV-seronegative. The CDR3 runs from the conserved cysteine through the conserved F or W. The D gene is left open where the match is weak. Some rows mark clone size as missing; the rest say once, few, many or name a class of expanded clone.

v_gene	d_gene	abundance	j_gene	CDR3aa	CDR3nt
TRBV6-5	NA	NA	TRBJ2-3	CASIPDRWADTQYF	TGTGCCAGCATTCCAGACAGGTGGGCAGATACGCAGTATTTT
TRBV27	TRBD1	NA	TRBJ1-4	CASSRTGSNEKLFF	TGTGCCAGCAGCCGGACAGGGAGTAATGAAAAACTGTTTTTT
TRBV18	NA	NA	TRBJ2-7	CASSPLPADGDEQYF	TGTGCCAGCTCACCACTCCCAGCGGACGGTGACGAGCAGTACTTC
TRBV28	NA	NA	TRBJ1-5	CASSSAGAGQPQHF	TGTGCCAGCAGCTCTGCGGGGGCTGGACAGCCCCAGCATTTT
TRBV5-1	NA	NA	TRBJ2-5	CASYTHFGETQYF	TGCGCCAGCTACACCCACTTCGGAGAGACCCAGTACTTC
TRBV7-9	TRBD1	NA	TRBJ1-2	CASRAGTGVSGYTF	TGTGCCAGCAGAGCCGGGACAGGGGTTAGTGGCTACACCTTC
TRBV27	TRBD2	NA	TRBJ2-7	CASRPIGTRQREQYF	TGTGCCAGCAGACCCATAGGGACTAGGCAGCGCGAGCAGTACTTC
TRBV6-5	NA	NA	TRBJ1-4	CASGGGPIEKLFF	TGTGCCAGCGGAGGTGGACCCATTGAAAAACTGTTTTTT
TRBV5-1	TRBD1	NA	TRBJ2-7	CASSLADRDRGHYEQYF	TGCGCCAGCAGCTTGGCTGACCGGGACAGGGGGCACTACGAGCAGTACTTC
TRBV19	NA	NA	TRBJ2-2	CASSRGFGTGELFF	TGTGCCAGTAGTAGAGGGTTCGGCACCGGGGAGCTGTTTTTT
TRBV29-1	NA	NA	TRBJ1-2	CSVEGSGGRYLTRGYGYTF	TGCAGCGTTGAAGGATCCGGTGGGAGATACCTCACTCGAGGCTATGGCTACACCTTC
TRBV7-2	NA	NA	TRBJ1-6	CASSLDPGLENSPLHF	TGTGCCAGCAGCTTAGACCCAGGATTGGAGAATTCACCCCTCCACTTT
TRBV5-1	TRBD2	NA	TRBJ2-1	CASSFRGGGLANEQFF	TGCGCCAGCAGCTTCCGAGGGGGGGGACTAGCTAATGAGCAGTTCTTC
TRBV7-8	NA	NA	TRBJ1-5	CASSQGPDGSNQPQHF	TGTGCCAGCAGCCAGGGACCGGACGGTAGCAATCAGCCCCAGCATTTT
TRBV11-3	NA	NA	TRBJ2-1	CASSFGDYNEQFF	TGTGCCAGCAGCTTTGGGGACTACAATGAGCAGTTCTTC
TRBV7-2	TRBD1	few	TRBJ1-4	CASSQRQGEGEKLFF	TGTGCCAGCAGTCAAAGACAGGGAGAGGGGGAAAAACTGTTTTTT
TRBV5-1	NA	NA	TRBJ1-4	CASSDQRSTNEKLFF	TGCGCCAGCAGCGATCAGAGATCAACTAATGAAAAACTGTTTTTT
TRBV9	TRBD2	once	TRBJ2-1	CASSVGLAHNEQFF	TGTGCCAGCAGCGTGGGACTAGCCCACAATGAGCAGTTCTTC
TRBV4-1	NA	NA	TRBJ1-3	CASSQVGQLSSGNTIYF	TGCGCCAGCAGCCAGGTTGGGCAGCTAAGCTCTGGAAACACCATATATTTT
TRBV5-1	TRBD1	NA	TRBJ1-1	CASSGGQGNTEAFF	TGCGCCAGCAGCGGCGGACAGGGGAACACTGAAGCTTTCTTT
TRBV9	NA	NA	TRBJ1-1	CASSVEPGDPEAFF	TGTGCCAGCAGCGTAGAACCCGGAGATCCTGAAGCTTTCTTT
TRBV6-5	NA	NA	TRBJ1-4	CASSYSNGKLFF	TGTGCCAGCAGTTACTCGAACGGAAAACTGTTTTTT
TRBV10-3	NA	NA	TRBJ1-2	CAISELRADYGYTF	TGTGCCATCAGTGAGTTGAGGGCGGATTATGGCTACACCTTC
TRBV5-4	NA	once	TRBJ2-1	CASSLRPRGPPGPYNEQFF	TGTGCCAGCAGCTTGCGCCCCCGGGGGCCTCCGGGCCCCTACAATGAGCAGTTCTTC
TRBV28	NA	NA	TRBJ2-2	CASSVANTGELFF	TGTGCCAGCAGTGTGGCAAACACCGGGGAGCTGTTTTTT
TRBV11-2	TRBD1	NA	TRBJ2-5	CASSLVTGGTETQYF	TGTGCCAGCAGCTTAGTTACAGGGGGCACGGAGACCCAGTACTTC
TRBV7-9	TRBD1	NA	TRBJ2-7	CASSRGGQGLNSYEQYF	TGTGCCAGCAGCCGCGGCGGACAGGGACTGAACTCCTACGAGCAGTACTTC
TRBV7-6	NA	NA	TRBJ2-3	CASSLTGAADTQYF	TGTGCCAGCAGCTTAACGGGGGCAGCAGATACGCAGTATTTT
TRBV30	TRBD1	NA	TRBJ1-1	CACSTGDTEAFF	TGTGCCTGTTCAACAGGGGACACTGAAGCTTTCTTT
TRBV5-1	NA	once	TRBJ2-2	CASSLGTNTGELFF	TGCGCCAGCAGCTTGGGGACGAACACCGGGGAGCTGTTTTTT
TRBV5-1	TRBD1	few	TRBJ2-7	CASSLGGDRGSEQYF	TGCGCCAGCAGCCTTGGCGGAGACAGGGGGAGCGAGCAGTACTTC
TRBV5-1	NA	NA	TRBJ1-1	CASSLGGGNTEAFF	TGCGCCAGCAGCTTGGGGGGTGGGAACACTGAAGCTTTCTTT
TRBV6-4	NA	NA	TRBJ2-2	CASSEGLRTGELFF	TGTGCCAGCAGTGAGGGTTTGCGCACCGGGGAGCTGTTTTTT
TRBV28	TRBD1	NA	TRBJ1-2	CASSFGTGDYGYTF	TGTGCCAGCAGCTTTGGGACAGGGGACTATGGCTACACCTTC
TRBV10-1	NA	NA	TRBJ2-3	CASSESGDVDTQYF	TGCGCCAGCAGTGAGTCGGGGGACGTGGATACGCAGTATTTT
TRBV2	NA	NA	TRBJ1-5	CASSAAMEQPQHF	TGTGCCAGCAGTGCAGCGATGGAGCAGCCCCAGCATTTT
TRBV7-2	NA	NA	TRBJ1-4	CASSSKQGVEKLFF	TGTGCCAGCAGCTCGAAACAGGGTGTCGAAAAACTGTTTTTT
TRBV5-4	NA	NA	TRBJ2-5	CASSLWVQETQYF	TGTGCCAGCAGCTTGTGGGTCCAAGAGACCCAGTACTTC
TRBV5-5	NA	few	TRBJ2-6	CASSVKQDRFSGANVLTF	TGTGCCAGCAGCGTCAAACAGGACCGCTTCTCTGGGGCCAACGTCCTGACTTTC
TRBV7-2	NA	NA	TRBJ2-7	CASSSQGYEQYF	TGTGCCAGCAGCTCGCAGGGGTACGAGCAGTACTTC
TRBV5-1	NA	NA	TRBJ1-3	CASSLGQDGNTIYF	TGCGCCAGCAGCTTGGGGCAGGACGGAAACACCATATATTTT
TRBV7-6	NA	few	TRBJ1-1	CASSAQGNTEAFF	TGTGCCAGCAGCGCTCAGGGAAACACTGAAGCTTTCTTT
TRBV6-1	TRBD1	few	TRBJ1-2	CASSDKGQGEGGYTF	TGTGCCAGCAGTGATAAAGGACAGGGGGAAGGTGGCTACACCTTC
TRBV4-1	NA	NA	TRBJ1-5	CASSQQGHNQPQHF	TGCGCCAGCAGCCAACAGGGTCACAATCAGCCCCAGCATTTT
TRBV21-1	NA	NA	TRBJ2-1	CASSNQEVVYNEQFF	TGTGCCAGCAGCAACCAGGAGGTAGTTTACAATGAGCAGTTCTTC
TRBV2	TRBD1	NA	TRBJ1-5	CASSVPQGASGNQPQHF	TGTGCCAGCAGTGTACCCCAGGGGGCGTCGGGCAATCAGCCCCAGCATTTT
TRBV11-2	NA	NA	TRBJ2-1	CASSLTGLAPNEQFF	TGTGCCAGCAGCTTAACAGGGTTGGCCCCAAATGAGCAGTTCTTC
TRBV29-1	NA	NA	TRBJ1-2	CSVEEGGGGYGYTF	TGCAGCGTTGAAGAAGGAGGGGGAGGGTATGGCTACACCTTC
TRBV5-4	NA	NA	TRBJ2-3	CASSFPGTDTQYF	TGTGCCAGCAGCTTCCCTGGCACAGATACGCAGTATTTT
TRBV10-3	NA	NA	TRBJ1-1	CAISESGARVNTEAFF	TGTGCCATCAGTGAGTCTGGGGCGAGGGTGAACACTGAAGCTTTCTTT
TRBV5-8	NA	NA	TRBJ2-1	CASSLQHNSYNEQFF	TGTGCCAGCAGCCTCCAACATAACTCCTACAATGAGCAGTTCTTC
TRBV6-5	NA	NA	TRBJ1-1	CASSYSFGNTEAFF	TGTGCCAGCAGTTACTCCTTCGGGAACACTGAAGCTTTCTTT
TRBV2	TRBD2	NA	TRBJ2-7	CASSEGWRGGFYEQYF	TGTGCCAGCAGTGAAGGGTGGCGGGGGGGATTTTACGAGCAGTACTTC
TRBV18	NA	NA	TRBJ2-7	CASSPGGAQKYEQYF	TGTGCCAGCTCACCCGGAGGTGCGCAGAAATACGAGCAGTACTTC
TRBV5-5	NA	few	TRBJ1-1	CASSLVGMNTEAFF	TGTGCCAGCAGCTTGGTCGGGATGAACACTGAAGCTTTCTTT